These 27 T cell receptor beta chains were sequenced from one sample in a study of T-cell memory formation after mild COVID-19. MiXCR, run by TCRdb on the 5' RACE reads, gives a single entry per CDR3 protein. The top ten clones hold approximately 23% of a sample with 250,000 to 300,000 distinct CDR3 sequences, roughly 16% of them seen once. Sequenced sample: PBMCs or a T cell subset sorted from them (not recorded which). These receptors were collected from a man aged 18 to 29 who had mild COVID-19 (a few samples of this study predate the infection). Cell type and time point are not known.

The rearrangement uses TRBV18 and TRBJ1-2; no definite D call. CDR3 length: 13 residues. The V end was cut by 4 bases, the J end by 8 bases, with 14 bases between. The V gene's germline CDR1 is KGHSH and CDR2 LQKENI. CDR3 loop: CASSRDHSSGYTF. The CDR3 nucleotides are TGTGCCAGCTCACGAGACCACAGTAGCGGCTACACCTTC.

CDR3 residues: CASRPPSGQGRFEQFF. The CDR3 DNA is TGTGCCAGCAGACCCCCGTCAGGACAGGGGAGGTTTGAGCAGTTCTTC. The J gene is TRBJ2-1, the V gene TRBV6-2 or TRBV6-3, with 9 bases identical to TRBD1. The CDR3 runs 16 residues. The V and J ends lost 6 bases and 9 bases, in that order; junction bases with no gene match: 15. Germline CDR1 is MNHEY and CDR2 is SVGEGT.

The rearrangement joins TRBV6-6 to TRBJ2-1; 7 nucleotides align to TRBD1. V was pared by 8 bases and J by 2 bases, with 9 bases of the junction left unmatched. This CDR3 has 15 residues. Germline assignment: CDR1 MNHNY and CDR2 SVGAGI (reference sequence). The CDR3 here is CASGLLGTAYNEQFF. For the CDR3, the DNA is TGTGCCAGCGGTTTACTCGGGACAGCCTACAATGAGCAGTTCTTC.

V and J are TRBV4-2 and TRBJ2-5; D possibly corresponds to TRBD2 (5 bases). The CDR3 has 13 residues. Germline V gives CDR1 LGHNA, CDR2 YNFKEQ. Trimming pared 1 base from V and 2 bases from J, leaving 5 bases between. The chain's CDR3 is CASSQGEQETQYF. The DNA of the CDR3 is TGTGCCAGCAGCCAAGGGGAGCAAGAGACCCAGTACTTC.

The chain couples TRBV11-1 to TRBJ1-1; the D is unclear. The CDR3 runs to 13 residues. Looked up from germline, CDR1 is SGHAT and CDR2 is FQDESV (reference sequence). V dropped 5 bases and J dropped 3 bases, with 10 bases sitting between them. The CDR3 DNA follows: TGTGCCAGCAGCCCCCGGGCCGACACTGAAGCTTTCTTT. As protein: CASSPRADTEAFF.

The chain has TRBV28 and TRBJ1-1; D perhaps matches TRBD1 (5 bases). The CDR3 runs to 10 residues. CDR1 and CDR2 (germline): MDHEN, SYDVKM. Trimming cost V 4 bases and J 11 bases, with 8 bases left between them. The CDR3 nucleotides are TGTGCCAGCAGTTCCAACAGGGCTTTCTTT. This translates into CASSSNRAFF.

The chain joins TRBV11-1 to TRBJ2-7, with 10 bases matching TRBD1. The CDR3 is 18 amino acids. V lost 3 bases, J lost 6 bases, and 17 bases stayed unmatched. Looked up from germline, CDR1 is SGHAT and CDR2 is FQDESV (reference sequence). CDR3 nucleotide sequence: TGTGCCAGCAGCTTCAGACTCCCCATACGACAGGGGGCGGTCGAGCAGTACGTC. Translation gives CASSFRLPIRQGAVEQYV.

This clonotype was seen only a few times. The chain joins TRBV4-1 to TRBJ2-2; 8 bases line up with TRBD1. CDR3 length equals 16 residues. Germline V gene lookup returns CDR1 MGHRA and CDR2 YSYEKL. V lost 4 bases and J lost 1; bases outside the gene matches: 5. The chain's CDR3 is CASSLNTGGNTGELFF. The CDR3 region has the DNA TGCGCCAGCAGCCTAAACACAGGGGGGAACACCGGGGAGCTGTTTTTT.

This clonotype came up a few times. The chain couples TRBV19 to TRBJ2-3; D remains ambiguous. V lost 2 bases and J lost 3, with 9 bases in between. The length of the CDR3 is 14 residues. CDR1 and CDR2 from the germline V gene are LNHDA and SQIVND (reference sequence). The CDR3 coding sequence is TGTGCCAGTAGTATATATATGGGGACAGATACGCAGTATTTT. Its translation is CASSIYMGTDTQYF.

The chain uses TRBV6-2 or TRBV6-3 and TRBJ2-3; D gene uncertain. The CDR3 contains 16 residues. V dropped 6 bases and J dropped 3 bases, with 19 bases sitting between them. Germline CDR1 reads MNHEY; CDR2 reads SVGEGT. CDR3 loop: CASSHPYRASTDTQYF. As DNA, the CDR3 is TGTGCCAGCAGCCACCCCTACCGTGCAAGTACAGATACGCAGTATTTT.

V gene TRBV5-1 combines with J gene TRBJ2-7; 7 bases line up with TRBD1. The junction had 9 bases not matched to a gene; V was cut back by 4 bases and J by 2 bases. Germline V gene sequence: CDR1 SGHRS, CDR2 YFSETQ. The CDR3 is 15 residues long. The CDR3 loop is CASSLLFGTAYEQYF. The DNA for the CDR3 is TGCGCCAGCAGCCTCCTATTCGGGACAGCCTACGAGCAGTACTTC.

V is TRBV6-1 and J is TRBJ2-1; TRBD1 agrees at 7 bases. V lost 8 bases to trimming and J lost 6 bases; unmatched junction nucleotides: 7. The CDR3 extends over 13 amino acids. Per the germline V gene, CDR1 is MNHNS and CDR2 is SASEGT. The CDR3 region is CASYAGGINEQFF. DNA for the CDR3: TGTGCCAGCTATGCAGGGGGAATCAATGAGCAGTTCTTC.

DNA of the CDR3: TGTGCCAGCAGTTTAGGAGGGGGCATGAAGTCCCAGCATTTT. Translation gives CASSLGGGMKSQHF. This sequence joins TRBV27 and TRBJ1-5; 7 positions match TRBD1. Germline V gene lookup returns CDR1 MNHEY and CDR2 SMNVEV (reference sequence). Unmatched junction bases numbered 9, after V lost 2 bases and J lost 11 bases. This CDR3 spans 14 amino acids.

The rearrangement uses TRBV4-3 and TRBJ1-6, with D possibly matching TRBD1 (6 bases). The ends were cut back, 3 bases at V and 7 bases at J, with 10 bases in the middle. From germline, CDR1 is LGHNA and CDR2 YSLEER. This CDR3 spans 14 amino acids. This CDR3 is CASSHTGLNSPLHF. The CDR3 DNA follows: TGCGCCAGCAGCCATACAGGGTTGAATTCACCCCTCCACTTT.

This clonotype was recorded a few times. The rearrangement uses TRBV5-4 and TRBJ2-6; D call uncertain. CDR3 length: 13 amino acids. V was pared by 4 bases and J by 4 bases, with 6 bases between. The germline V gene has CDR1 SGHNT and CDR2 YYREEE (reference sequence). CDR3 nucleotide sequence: TGTGCCAGCAGCCGCGTAGGGGCCAACGTCCTGACTTTC. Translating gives CASSRVGANVLTF. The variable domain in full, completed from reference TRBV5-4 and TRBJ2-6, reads ETGVTQSPTHLIKTRGQQVTLRCSSQSGHNTVSWYQQALGQGPQFIFQYYREEENGRGNFPPRFSGLQFPNYSSELNVNALELDDSALYLCASSRVGANVLTFGAGSRLTVL.

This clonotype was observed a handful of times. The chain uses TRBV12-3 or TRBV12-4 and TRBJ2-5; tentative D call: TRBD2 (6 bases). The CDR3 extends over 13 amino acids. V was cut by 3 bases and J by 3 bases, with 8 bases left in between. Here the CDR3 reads CASSFWGEETQYF. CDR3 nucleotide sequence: TGTGCCAGCAGTTTCTGGGGGGAAGAGACCCAGTACTTC.

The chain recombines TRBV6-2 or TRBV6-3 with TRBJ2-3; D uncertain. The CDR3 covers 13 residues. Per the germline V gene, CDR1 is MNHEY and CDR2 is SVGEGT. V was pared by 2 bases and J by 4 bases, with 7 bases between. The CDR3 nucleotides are TGTGCCAGCAGTTACCGGACCCCAGATACGCAGTATTTT. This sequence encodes CASSYRTPDTQYF.

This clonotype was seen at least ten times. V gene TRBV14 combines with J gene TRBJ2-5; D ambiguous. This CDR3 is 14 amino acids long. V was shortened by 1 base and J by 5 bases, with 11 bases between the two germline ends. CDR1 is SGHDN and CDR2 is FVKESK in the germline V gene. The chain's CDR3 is CASSQGTSWETQYF. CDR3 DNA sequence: TGTGCCAGCAGCCAAGGAACCTCTTGGGAGACCCAGTACTTC.

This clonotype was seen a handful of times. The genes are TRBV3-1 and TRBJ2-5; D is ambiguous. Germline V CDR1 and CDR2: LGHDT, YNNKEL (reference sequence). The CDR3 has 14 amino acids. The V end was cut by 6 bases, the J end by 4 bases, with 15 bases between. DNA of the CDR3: TGTGCCAGCAGTCGCCCTAGTGGTGGAGAGACCCAGTACTTC. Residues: CASSRPSGGETQYF.

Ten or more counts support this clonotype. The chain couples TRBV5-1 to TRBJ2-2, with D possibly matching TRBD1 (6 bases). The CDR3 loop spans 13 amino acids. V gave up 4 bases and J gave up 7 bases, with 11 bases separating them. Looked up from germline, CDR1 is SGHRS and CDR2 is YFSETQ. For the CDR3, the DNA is TGCGCCAGCAGCGGGGGACAAGGCGGGGAGCTGTTTTTT. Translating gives CASSGGQGGELFF.

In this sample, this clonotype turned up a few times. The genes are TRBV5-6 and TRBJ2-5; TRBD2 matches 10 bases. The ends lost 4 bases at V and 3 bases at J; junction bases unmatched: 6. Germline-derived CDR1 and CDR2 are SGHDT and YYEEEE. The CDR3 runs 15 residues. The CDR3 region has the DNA TGTGCCAGCAGCCCGGGACTAGCGTTGGAAGAGACCCAGTACTTC. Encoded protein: CASSPGLALEETQYF.

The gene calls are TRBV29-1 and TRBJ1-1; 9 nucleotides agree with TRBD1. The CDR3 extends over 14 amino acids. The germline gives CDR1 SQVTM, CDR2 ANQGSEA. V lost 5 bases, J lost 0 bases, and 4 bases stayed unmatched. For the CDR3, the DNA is TGCAGCGTTTCACAGGGGGCGTTGAACACTGAAGCTTTCTTT. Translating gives CSVSQGALNTEAFF.

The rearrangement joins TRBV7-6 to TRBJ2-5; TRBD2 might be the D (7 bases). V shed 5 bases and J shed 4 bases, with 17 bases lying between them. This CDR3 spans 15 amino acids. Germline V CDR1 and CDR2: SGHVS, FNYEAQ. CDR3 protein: CASSLLRGGPETQYF. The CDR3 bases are TGTGCCAGCAGCCTACTAAGGGGGGGCCCAGAGACCCAGTACTTC.

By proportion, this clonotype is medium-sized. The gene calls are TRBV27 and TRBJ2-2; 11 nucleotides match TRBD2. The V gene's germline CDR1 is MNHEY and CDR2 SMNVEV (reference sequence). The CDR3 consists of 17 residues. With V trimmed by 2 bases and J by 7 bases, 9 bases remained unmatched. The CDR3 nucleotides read TGTGCCAGCAGTTTACTTATAGCGGGGGGGCAAGGCGGGGAGCTGTTTTTT. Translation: CASSLLIAGGQGGELFF.

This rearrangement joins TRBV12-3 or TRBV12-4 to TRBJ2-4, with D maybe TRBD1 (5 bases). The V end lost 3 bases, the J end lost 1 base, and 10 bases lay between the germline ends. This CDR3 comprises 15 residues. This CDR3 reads CASSFAGSAKNIQYF. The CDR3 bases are TGTGCCAGCAGTTTCGCAGGGTCGGCCAAAAACATTCAGTACTTC.

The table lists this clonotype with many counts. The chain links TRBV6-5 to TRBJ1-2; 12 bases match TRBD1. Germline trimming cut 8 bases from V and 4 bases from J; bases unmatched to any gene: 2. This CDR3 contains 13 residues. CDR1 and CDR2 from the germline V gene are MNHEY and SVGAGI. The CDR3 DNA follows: TGTGCCAGCGGGACAGGGGGCTTCTATGGCTACACCTTC. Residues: CASGTGGFYGYTF.

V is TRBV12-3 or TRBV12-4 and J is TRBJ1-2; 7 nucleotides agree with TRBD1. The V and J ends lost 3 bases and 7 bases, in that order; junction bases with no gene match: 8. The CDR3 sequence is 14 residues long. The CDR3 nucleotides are TGTGCCAGCAGTTTCGAACAGGGGCAGGGTGGCTACACCTTC. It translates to CASSFEQGQGGYTF.